The 24 T cell receptor beta chains in this list originate from one sample, sequenced in a study of T-cell reconstitution after alpha-beta-depleted transplantation in children. A TCRbeta library incorporating unique molecular identifiers was prepared. TCRdb redid the calling of the PCR reads with MiXCR, one entry per CDR3 protein. The sample holds some 600,000 distinct CDR3 sequences, roughly 17% seen once. The material sequenced was PBMCs from the stem cell graft donor, taken from the stem cell graft. All receptors come from a human donor who donated a stem cell graft to a child with acute myeloid leukemia.

Comment on this clonotype: This could be a read error, since a much larger clone is one nucleotide away. This rearrangement joins TRBV20-1 to TRBJ2-3; 10 nucleotides agree with TRBD1. This CDR3 spans 15 amino acids. V lost 2 bases and J lost 2; bases outside the gene matches: 4. Germline CDR1 reads DFQATT; CDR2 reads SNEGSKA (reference sequence). The CDR3 nucleotides are TGCAGTGCTAGATTGACAGGGGGCGCCACAGATACGCAGTATTTT. As protein: CSARLTGGATDTQYF.

This clonotype showed up many times. The chain has TRBV7-4 and TRBJ2-3; 8 bases are shared with TRBD1. This CDR3 comprises 16 residues. Germline V CDR1 and CDR2: SGHVT, SQSDAQ. V lost 5 bases to trimming and J lost 0 bases; unmatched junction nucleotides: 7. The CDR3 DNA reads as TGTGCCAGCAGCCCTGGACAGGGAAAGAGCACAGATACGCAGTATTTT. Translating gives CASSPGQGKSTDTQYF.

This clonotype was seen ten or more times. The CDR3 coding sequence is TGTGCCAGCAGCCCGGGGGGGTATCGGACAGATACGCAGTATTTT. Translating gives CASSPGGYRTDTQYF. This chain links TRBV7-2 with TRBJ2-3; TRBD2 agrees at 8 bases. V lost 5 bases, J lost 3 bases, and 7 bases stayed unmatched. Germline values: CDR1 SGHTA, CDR2 FQGNSA. This CDR3 is built from 15 residues.

This clonotype was seen only a few times. The chain joins TRBV4-2 to TRBJ1-2, with D perhaps TRBD1 (5 bases). The ends were cut back, 4 bases at V and 3 bases at J, with 18 bases in the middle. The CDR3 contains 16 residues. Germline V lookup: CDR1 LGHNA, CDR2 YNFKEQ. The CDR3 DNA reads as TGTGCCAGCAGCCCCAGCGGGGGAGGGACCTACTATGGCTACACCTTC. Translation: CASSPSGGGTYYGYTF.

V is TRBV5-1 and J is TRBJ2-3; 12 nucleotides agree with TRBD1. This CDR3 has 19 residues. The V gene's germline CDR1 is SGHRS and CDR2 YFSETQ. V gave up 0 bases and J gave up 1 base; unmatched junction bases: 9. CDR3 region: CASSLAGTGGVGGTDTQYF. CDR3 coding DNA: TGCGCCAGCAGCTTGGCCGGGACAGGGGGCGTTGGTGGCACAGATACGCAGTATTTT.

The chain links TRBV27 to TRBJ2-7; D might be TRBD1 (5 bases). V was shortened by 5 bases and J by 5 bases, with 16 bases between the two germline ends. This CDR3 comprises 14 residues. The germline V gene encodes CDR1 MNHEY and CDR2 SMNVEV (reference sequence). CDR3 amino acids: CASSQTATGHEQYF. CDR3 bases: TGTGCCAGCAGTCAGACAGCAACGGGCCACGAGCAGTACTTC.

This clonotype has only a few counts. The rearrangement joins TRBV7-9 to TRBJ2-3, with D possibly being TRBD2 (6 bases). Germline CDR1 SEHNR, CDR2 FQNEAQ (reference sequence). V was clipped by 3 bases and J by 0 bases, with 13 bases between them. This CDR3 spans 16 amino acids. The CDR3 region is CASSFSGVDSTDTQYF. CDR3 coding DNA: TGTGCCAGCAGCTTCTCGGGAGTGGATAGCACAGATACGCAGTATTTT.

This clonotype was seen many times. The chain couples TRBV7-9 to TRBJ2-7; a weak D match, TRBD1 (6 bases). The germline gives CDR1 SEHNR, CDR2 FQNEAQ (reference sequence). The CDR3 extends over 15 amino acids. V lost 1 base and J lost 5, with 15 bases in between. The DNA for the CDR3 is TGTGCCAGCAGCTTAGTTACAGGGCTGAGTAACGAGCAGTACTTC. Translated, it gives CASSLVTGLSNEQYF.

There are many counts of this clonotype. The chain uses TRBV25-1 and TRBJ2-1; 10 nucleotides match TRBD1. CDR3 size: 14 residues. Germline CDR1 is MGHDK and CDR2 is SYGVNS. Germline trimming cut 6 bases from V and 4 bases from J; bases unmatched to any gene: 3. The CDR3 is CASRDRGIYNEQFF. The DNA for the CDR3 is TGTGCCAGCAGGGACAGGGGGATTTACAATGAGCAGTTCTTC.

This clonotype was recorded a few times. The chain couples TRBV15 to TRBJ2-5; D remains ambiguous. This CDR3 has 13 residues. The V gene's germline CDR1 is LNHNV and CDR2 YYDKDF (reference sequence). The V gene lost 0 bases and the J gene lost 5 bases, with 7 bases spanning the gap. The DNA for the CDR3 is TGTGCCACCAGCAGAGAAGGCCGGGAGACCCAGTACTTC. Protein: CATSREGRETQYF.

This clonotype was seen a few times. This rearrangement joins TRBV6-1 to TRBJ2-3, with D possibly being TRBD1 or TRBD2 (5 bases each). The CDR3 length is 13 residues. The V and J ends lost 6 bases and 6 bases respectively, with 13 bases between them. Germline CDR1 and CDR2: MNHNS and SASEGT. DNA for the CDR3: TGTGCCAGCAGCTGGGACGGGGTGGATACGCAGTATTTT. Amino acids: CASSWDGVDTQYF.

The chain employs TRBV5-1 and TRBJ2-1; TRBD1 is a possible D gene (5 bases). Per the germline V gene, CDR1 is SGHRS and CDR2 is YFSETQ. V gave up 1 base and J gave up 0 bases, with 17 bases separating them. The CDR3 consists of 18 residues. The CDR3, as DNA: TGCGCCAGCAGCTTGAAACTAAGTGGGGCGAGCTCCTACAATGAGCAGTTCTTC. It yields the protein CASSLKLSGASSYNEQFF.

The rearrangement joins TRBV14 to TRBJ1-1; the D gene is possibly TRBD1 (5 bases). V lost 4 bases and J 5 bases, leaving 17 bases between the germline ends. Germline-derived CDR1 and CDR2 are SGHDN and FVKESK. CDR3 length: 15 residues. The CDR3 nucleotides read TGTGCCAGCAGCCGACTGACAGTACCCCTTACTGAAGCTTTCTTT. Protein: CASSRLTVPLTEAFF.

V usage is TRBV7-9 and J usage is TRBJ2-1; 12 nucleotides line up with TRBD2. V lost 3 bases to trimming and J lost 4 bases; unmatched junction nucleotides: 4. The CDR3 extends over 16 amino acids. In germline, CDR1 is SEHNR, CDR2 FQNEAQ (reference sequence). The CDR3 loop reads CASSFLLAGGYNEQFF. Here the CDR3 DNA reads TGTGCCAGCAGCTTTTTACTAGCGGGGGGTTACAATGAGCAGTTCTTC.

CDR3 nucleotides: TGCGCCAGCAGCTTGTCCCCTTCGACAGGGGCCATTAACTATGGCTACACCTTC. It yields the protein CASSLSPSTGAINYGYTF. This sequence joins TRBV5-1 and TRBJ1-2, with TRBD1 identical over 8 bases. This CDR3 is 18 amino acids long. Germline CDR1 and CDR2: SGHRS and YFSETQ. The V gene end was trimmed by 1 base and the J gene end by 1 base; junction bases not matched to a gene: 12.

J is TRBJ2-1 and V is TRBV4-2; TRBD1 agrees at 7 bases. The CDR3 extends over 16 amino acids. V shed 4 bases, J shed 7 bases, and the junction held 13 bases outside the gene matches. Germline CDR1 LGHNA, CDR2 YNFKEQ. CDR3 residues: CASSPRAQAGGNEQFF. CDR3 in DNA: TGTGCCAGCAGCCCTAGGGCCCAGGCAGGGGGTAATGAGCAGTTCTTC.

The chain employs TRBV4-3 and TRBJ2-2; D gene ambiguous. CDR1 and CDR2 from the germline V gene are LGHNA and YSLEER. Trimming took off 2 bases at V and 7 bases at J, with 5 bases between the two ends. The CDR3 consists of 12 residues. Here the CDR3 DNA reads TGCGCCAGCAGCCAATGGAACGGGGAGCTGTTTTTT. It codes for CASSQWNGELFF.

This clonotype was seen at least ten times. The V and J genes are TRBV20-1 and TRBJ2-1, with 8 bases matching TRBD2. In germline, CDR1 is DFQATT, CDR2 SNEGSKA (reference sequence). Trimming took 0 bases from V and 4 from J; bases not matched to a gene: 5. The CDR3 totals 15 residues. CDR3 DNA sequence: TGCAGTGCTAGAGATCGCCGGGGGGGATACAATGAGCAGTTCTTC. Translated, it gives CSARDRRGGYNEQFF.

This clonotype has more than one count but fewer than ten. The chain uses TRBV12-3 or TRBV12-4 and TRBJ2-3; D uncertain. The V end lost 6 bases, the J end lost 6 bases, and 13 bases lay between the germline ends. The length of the CDR3 is 13 residues. The CDR3 DNA reads as TGTGCCAGCAGCGCAATTACAGCGGATACGCAGTATTTT. Encoded protein: CASSAITADTQYF.

This clonotype was detected many times. V and J are TRBV20-1 and TRBJ2-7, with D perhaps TRBD1 (5 bases). V was shortened by 2 bases and J by 3 bases, with 11 bases between the two germline ends. The CDR3 covers 13 residues. Germline V gene sequence: CDR1 DFQATT, CDR2 SNEGSKA (reference sequence). CDR3 in amino acids: CSARFSGHYEQYF. The DNA for the CDR3 is TGCAGTGCTAGATTCTCAGGGCACTACGAGCAGTACTTC.

This chain uses TRBV10-1 with TRBJ2-3, with D perhaps matching TRBD1 (5 bases). This CDR3 spans 17 amino acids. Trimming shortened V by 0 bases and J by 2 bases, and 15 bases separated the two germline ends. The germline V gene encodes CDR1 WNHNN and CDR2 SYGVQD (reference sequence). CDR3 DNA: TGCGCCAGCAGTGAGTCGATTCCAGGGTCCCACACAGATACGCAGTATTTT. Translated, it gives CASSESIPGSHTDTQYF.

This chain joins TRBV12-3 or TRBV12-4 and TRBJ1-1, with a weak D call TRBD1 (6 bases). V was shortened by 6 bases and J by 1 base, with 18 bases between the two germline ends. This CDR3 comprises 16 residues. The CDR3 loop reads CASRTPTRGQNTEAFF. DNA for the CDR3: TGTGCCAGCAGAACACCGACACGGGGACAGAACACTGAAGCTTTCTTT.

This clonotype was observed many times. The V and J genes are TRBV10-3 and TRBJ2-7; 7 positions agree with TRBD1. J lost 2 bases, V lost 3 bases, and 1 base had no gene match. The germline V gene encodes CDR1 ENHRY and CDR2 SYGVKD. The CDR3 has 13 amino acids. For the CDR3, the DNA is TGTGCCATCAGTGAAGACAGGGCCTACGAGCAGTACGTC. It specifies CAISEDRAYEQYV.

This clonotype was seen a few times. The V and J genes are TRBV5-1 and TRBJ2-1; 7 positions match TRBD2. J gave up 6 bases and V 4 bases, and 4 bases lay outside the gene matches. CDR3 size: 13 residues. Germline assignment: CDR1 SGHRS and CDR2 YFSETQ. The CDR3 loop is CASSLAESNEQFF. As DNA, the CDR3 is TGCGCCAGCAGCCTAGCGGAGTCCAATGAGCAGTTCTTC.